This note documents a single T cell receptor beta chain sequence. Its antigen is undetermined. This sample is part of a study of graft-versus-host responses after intestinal transplantation. On the study more broadly: All recipients were transplanted with multivisceral, liver-intestinal, or isolated intestinal grafts. Every one of the recipients received anti-thymocyte globulin induction and afterwards took tacrolimus and steroids for around 3 years. Study-wide results and limits: The study associated peak circulating GvH clone levels with early post-transplant HvG declines. GvH clonotypes were identified within recipient marrow, with a subset emerging first in ileum or blood.

TCRdb's copy holds only in-frame clones and misses some; the assay was immunoSEQ multiplex PCR. The repertoire holds around 96,000 clones, with around 90% as singletons. The CDR3 has 18 amino acids. Per the germline V gene, CDR1 is SGHNT and CDR2 is YYREEE (reference sequence). V was clipped by 1 base and J by 0 bases; unmatched bases: 10. The sequence derives from a human donor who received an intestinal transplant. V usage is TRBV5-4 and J usage is TRBJ2-5, with 9 bases that match TRBD1. Sequenced material: unstimulated CD4+ T cells sorted from spleen or lymph node cells, taken before intestinal transplant. This chain's CDR3 is CASSLPRDRDLDQETQYF. CDR3 sequence (DNA): TGTGCCAGCAGCTTGCCCCGGGACAGGGATTTGGACCAAGAGACCCAGTACTTC.